This T cell receptor (beta chain) is from a study of cytomegalovirus exposure and HLA in healthy donors. Study findings and constraints: Based on reports, TCR beta sequences accurately predicted HLA-A and HLA-B alleles for most subjects. Both high specificity and high sensitivity reportedly marked the classifier's diagnosis of cytomegalovirus status.

As to this clone: Its specificity is unknown.

Vbeta (60) and Jbeta (13) primers were used in the PCR. TCRdb's copy holds only in-frame clones and misses some; the assay was immunoSEQ multiplex PCR. This table holds 200,000 to 250,000 clones. The source of this sequence is a girl aged 2 to 10 in good health and CMV-seropositive. Sequenced material: PBMCs.

Here the CDR3 DNA reads TGTGCCAGCAGTTCCCCGAGGGGGTTGGTGGATACGCAGTATTTT. Encoded protein: CASSSPRGLVDTQYF. This chain joins TRBV28 and TRBJ2-3; tentatively, D is TRBD1 (6 bases). This CDR3 is built from 15 residues. The V and J ends lost 4 bases and 6 bases respectively, with 17 bases between them. Germline V gives CDR1 MDHEN, CDR2 SYDVKM.